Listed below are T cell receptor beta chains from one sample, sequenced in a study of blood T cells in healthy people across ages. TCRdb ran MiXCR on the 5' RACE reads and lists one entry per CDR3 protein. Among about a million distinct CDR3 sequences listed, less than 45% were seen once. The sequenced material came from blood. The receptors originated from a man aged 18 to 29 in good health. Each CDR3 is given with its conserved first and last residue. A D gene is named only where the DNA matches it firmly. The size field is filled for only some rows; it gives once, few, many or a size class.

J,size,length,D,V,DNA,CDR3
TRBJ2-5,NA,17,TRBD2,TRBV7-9,TGTGCCAGCAACTCGTCTCTAGCGGACCGGTCCTACAATGAGCAGTACTTC,CASNSSLADRSYNEQYF
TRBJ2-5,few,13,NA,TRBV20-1,TGCAGTGCCCTTCTGACAGTAGAAGAGACCCAGTACTTC,CSALLTVEETQYF
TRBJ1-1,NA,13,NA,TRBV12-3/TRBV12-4,TGTGCCAGCACCACAAGCGCGTACACTGAAGCTTTCTTT,CASTTSAYTEAFF
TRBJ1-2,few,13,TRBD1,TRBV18,TGTGCCAGCTCAGCGACAGGGGTTGATGGCTACACCTTC,CASSATGVDGYTF
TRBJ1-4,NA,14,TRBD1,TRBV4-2,TGTGCCAGCAGCTTCCGACAGGGAACTGAAAAACTGTTTTTT,CASSFRQGTEKLFF
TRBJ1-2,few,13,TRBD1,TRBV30,TGTGCCTGGAGTGATCTGACAGGGCATGGCTACACCTTC,CAWSDLTGHGYTF
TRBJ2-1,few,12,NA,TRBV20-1,TGCAGTTTTAACGGGGGGCGTAATGAGCAGTTCTTC,CSFNGGRNEQFF
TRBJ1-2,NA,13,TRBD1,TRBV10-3,TGTGCCATCAGAAGGGACAGCCTTATCGGCTACACCTTC,CAIRRDSLIGYTF
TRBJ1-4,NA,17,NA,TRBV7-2,TGTGCCAGCAGCCCCGGGGCGGGGTTTGCAACTAATGAAAAACTGTTTTTT,CASSPGAGFATNEKLFF
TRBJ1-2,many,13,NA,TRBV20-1,TGCAGTGCCACTAAGGAGAGGGACTATGGCTACACCTTC,CSATKERDYGYTF
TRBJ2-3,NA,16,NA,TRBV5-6,TGTGCCAGCAGTGATCCTAGACTCTTTAGCACAGATACGCAGTATTTT,CASSDPRLFSTDTQYF